A single sample gave rise to the 8 T cell receptor beta chains below, sequenced in a study of a mutant IDH1 vaccine in newly diagnosed glioma. Generated by immunoSEQ multiplex PCR, the TCRdb table keeps only in-frame clones and is missing some. The sample gives fewer than 45,000 clones, less than 90% of which show up once; roughly 2% is in the top ten. No antigen is known for these receptors. The time point was: week 11, during vaccination. In the vaccine, a single dose held 300 ug of the mutant IDH1 20-mer peptide, along with topical imiquimod. This material consisted of PBMCs, taken from a glioma patient whose treatment included an IDH1 peptide vaccine. The receptors come from a man in his forties with glioma.

This clone was seen just once. The J gene is TRBJ2-2, the V gene TRBV7-3, with 10 bases identical to TRBD2. Germline lookup yields CDR1 SGHTA and CDR2 FQGTGA. This CDR3 has 16 residues. Trimming at V came to 1 base and at J to 6 bases, leaving 5 bases not matched to a gene. The CDR3 region has the DNA TGTGCCAGCAGCTTAAACAGCGGGAGGGCCCCCGGGGAGCTGTTTTTT. Protein: CASSLNSGRAPGELFF.

The V call is TRBV6-6, the J call TRBJ1-1; 9 nucleotides line up with TRBD1. The CDR3 runs 15 residues. The germline V gene encodes CDR1 MNHNY and CDR2 SVGAGI (reference sequence). The V segment lost 0 bases and the J segment 5 bases; nucleotides outside the gene matches: 4. The chain's CDR3 is CASSYSRQGGTEAFF. The DNA for the CDR3 is TGTGCCAGCAGTTACTCCCGACAGGGGGGAACTGAAGCTTTCTTT.

This clone is medium-sized by share. The J gene is TRBJ2-6, the V gene TRBV10-3, with D maybe TRBD1 (6 bases). V shed 6 bases and J shed 4 bases, with 10 bases lying between them. The germline V gene encodes CDR1 ENHRY and CDR2 SYGVKD. This CDR3 has 14 amino acids. CDR3: CAIRDSSGANVLTF. CDR3 bases: TGTGCCATCAGGGACAGTTCCGGGGCCAACGTCCTGACTTTC.

The genes are TRBV7-8 and TRBJ2-5; no reliable D call. The CDR3 consists of 16 residues. Deletions cut 0 bases from V and 5 bases from J, with 16 bases between. Germline CDR1 SGHVS, CDR2 FQNEAQ. CDR3 in DNA: TGTGCCAGCAGCTTAGCCGGGTTAGGGTTAATGGAGACCCAGTACTTC. It translates to CASSLAGLGLMETQYF.

The chain employs TRBV28 and TRBJ2-3; D call uncertain. This CDR3 has 11 amino acids. Trimming removed 9 bases from V and 4 bases from J, with 8 bases in between. Germline values: CDR1 MDHEN, CDR2 SYDVKM. CDR3 DNA: TGTGCCAGTTGCCGGGCAGATACGCAGTATTTT. Translated: CASCRADTQYF.

This sequence joins TRBV27 and TRBJ1-3; D unclear. The CDR3 totals 19 residues. Per germline, CDR1 MNHEY and CDR2 SMNVEV (reference sequence). V was pared by 1 base and J by 2 bases, with 21 bases between. For the CDR3, the DNA is TGTGCCAGCAGTTTATGGTCGAGGAGACAAAGGATCCCTGGAAACACCATATATTTT. Its protein product is CASSLWSRRQRIPGNTIYF.

V is TRBV29-1 and J is TRBJ2-2, with no clear D. Germline V gives CDR1 SQVTM, CDR2 ANQGSEA. Trimming cost V 6 bases and J 0 bases, with 8 bases left between them. There are 13 residues in the CDR3. DNA of the CDR3: TGCAGCGTGGTCATACCGAACACCGGGGAGCTGTTTTTT. Residues: CSVVIPNTGELFF.

The genes are TRBV11-3 and TRBJ2-7; D possibly corresponds to TRBD2 (7 bases). CDR1 and CDR2 (germline): SGHNT, YENEEA. The CDR3 is made up of 16 amino acids. The V gene lost 3 bases and the J gene lost 5 bases, with 20 bases spanning the gap. The CDR3 region has the DNA TGTGCCAGCAGCTTGGGAGGGGGGGGCGCTGGGGACGAGCAGTACTTC. It specifies CASSLGGGGAGDEQYF.